This TCR beta chain stems from a study of T cell responses to AZD1222 COVID-19 vaccine (dated by TCRdb to the early 2020s). Some background on the complete study: TCR sequencing covered more than 230 trial participants: 200 to 220 given two doses of AZD1222 and about 26 given two doses of MenACWY control vaccine. Trial participants were enrolled by age into subgroups of 18-55, 56-69 and 70-plus years, and roughly 160, 29 and 62 TCR-sequenced participants, respectively, were included in these subgroups.

A note on this clone: The clone's antigen remains unknown. The sample holds no much larger clone one base away, and base qualities are not on file.

The investigation overall reported the following: Only six AZD1222 recipients were SARS-CoV-2 seropositive at baseline, limiting conclusions about previously exposed vaccinees. Participants were mostly white British, with more females than males. The authors suggested clonal diversity may have been underestimated. Reportedly, almost half of the unique spike-specific TCRs recognized epitopes lying outside the regions that are mutated in the B.1.351 and B.1.1.7 variants. CD4 TCRs associated with the vaccine covered the entire spike protein, and the dominant responses were in regions 160-218 and 743-854. After two AZD1222 doses, spike-specific TCR breadth and depth were significantly higher than at day 0 and than in MenACWY recipients. In the small 56-69-year group, the increase in depth fell short of significance, most likely because of low power. No day 14 peak-response samples were available, so repertoires were characterized only after the peak T cell response.

The CDR3 regions of human TCRbeta chains were analyzed by immunosequencing. The study's processing was this. TCRs in the repertoires were matched against a reference library of SARS-CoV-2-specific TCRs that had been generated with the MIRA antigen-specificity platform. Breadth was defined as the fraction of unique TCRs that were SARS-CoV-2-associated. Depth was defined as the fraction of total T cells that were SARS-CoV-2-associated. Each spike-specific TCR was assigned to its reactive spike region and to a CD4 or CD8 class using the MIRA data. Log10-transformed breadth and depth values were compared by one-way ANOVA with Sidak's multiple comparisons tests. TCRdb stores this immuneACCESS table with in-frame sequences only. Part of the clones is absent; in the studies checked, under half of the shortfall reflects unresolved V genes, and no reason is known for the rest. V, J and clone size derive from that table, while D and trimming were established from the DNA sequence. The sample contains under 250,000 clones, around 93% of them found a single time. Of the sample, around 1% falls within the top ten clones.

The time point label for this specimen denotes: baseline before first vaccination. The treatment or condition label, as the study defines it: meningococcal conjugate vaccine given as trial control. The vaccinee samples were drawn from two UK trials, COV001 and COV002, one of which was a single-blind randomized controlled phase 2/3 trial testing AZD1222 (ChAdOx1 nCoV-19) in healthy adults. For TCRbeta chain sequencing, PBMC samples were collected from trial participants at day 0 and at day 28 after the second dose. Including the terminal cysteine and phenylalanine, the CDR3 comprises 14 residues. The entry retains the CDR3 DNA only, 42 bases that are in frame from base 1. The germline V gene (reference sequence) provides CDR1 SGHNT and CDR2 YYREEE. V lost 4 bases and J lost 4 bases; the stretch between them is 12 bases long.

The chain was built from TRBV5-4 and TRBJ1-5; TRBD1 is perhaps the D gene, given 6 matching bases. The sequence derives from an adult in good health. This sample comprised peripheral blood, obtained on day 0 of MenACWY control vaccination. The CDR3 region has the sequence CASSPGGLNQPQHF. Here is the DNA: TGTGCCAGCAGCCCCGGGGGGCTGAATCAGCCCCAGCATTTT.